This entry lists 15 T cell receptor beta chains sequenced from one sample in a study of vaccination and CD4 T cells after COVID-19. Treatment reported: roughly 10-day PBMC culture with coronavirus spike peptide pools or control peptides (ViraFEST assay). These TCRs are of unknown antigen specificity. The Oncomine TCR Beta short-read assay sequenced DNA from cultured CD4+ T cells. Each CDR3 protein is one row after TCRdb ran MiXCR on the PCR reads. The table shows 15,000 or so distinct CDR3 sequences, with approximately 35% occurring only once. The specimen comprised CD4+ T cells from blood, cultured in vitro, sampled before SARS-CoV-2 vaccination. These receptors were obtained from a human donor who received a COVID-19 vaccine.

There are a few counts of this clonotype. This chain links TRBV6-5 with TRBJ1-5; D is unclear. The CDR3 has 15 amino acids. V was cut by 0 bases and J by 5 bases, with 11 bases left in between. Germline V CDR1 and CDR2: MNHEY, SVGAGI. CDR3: CASSYSVGEDQPQHF. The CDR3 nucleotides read TGTGCCAGCAGTTACTCTGTAGGAGAGGATCAGCCCCAGCATTTT.

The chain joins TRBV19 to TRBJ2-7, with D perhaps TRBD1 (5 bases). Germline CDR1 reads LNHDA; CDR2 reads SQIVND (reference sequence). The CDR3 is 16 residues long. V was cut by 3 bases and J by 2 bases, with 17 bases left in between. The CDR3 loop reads CASSMFPDTPTYEQYF. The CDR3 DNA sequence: TGTGCCAGTAGTATGTTTCCGGACACGCCTACCTACGAGCAGTACTTC.

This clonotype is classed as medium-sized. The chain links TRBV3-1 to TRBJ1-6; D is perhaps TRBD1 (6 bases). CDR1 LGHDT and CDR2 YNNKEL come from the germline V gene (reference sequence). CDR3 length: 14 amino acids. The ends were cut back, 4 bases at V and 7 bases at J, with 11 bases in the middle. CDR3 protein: CASSPDRRNSPLHF. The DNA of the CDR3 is TGTGCCAGCAGCCCCGACAGGAGGAATTCACCCCTCCACTTT.

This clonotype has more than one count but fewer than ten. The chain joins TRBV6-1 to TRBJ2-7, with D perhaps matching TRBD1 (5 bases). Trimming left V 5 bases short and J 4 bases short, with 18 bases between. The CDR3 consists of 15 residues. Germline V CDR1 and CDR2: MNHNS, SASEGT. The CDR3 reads CASSPRQGEGYEQYF. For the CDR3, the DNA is TGTGCCAGCAGTCCGCGGCAGGGCGAAGGTTACGAGCAGTACTTC.

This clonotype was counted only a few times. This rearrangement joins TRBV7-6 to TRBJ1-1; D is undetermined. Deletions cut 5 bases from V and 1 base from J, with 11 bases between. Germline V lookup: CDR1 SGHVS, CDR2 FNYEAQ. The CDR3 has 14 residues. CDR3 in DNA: TGTGCCAGCAGCATCAAAGCCGGGAACACTGAAGCTTTCTTT. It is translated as CASSIKAGNTEAFF.

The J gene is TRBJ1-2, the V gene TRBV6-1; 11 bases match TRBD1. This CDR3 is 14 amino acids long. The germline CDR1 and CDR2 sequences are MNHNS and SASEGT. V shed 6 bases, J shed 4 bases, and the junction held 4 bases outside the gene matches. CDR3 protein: CASSRDRGGYGYTF. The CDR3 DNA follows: TGTGCCAGCAGCCGGGACAGGGGGGGCTATGGCTACACCTTC.

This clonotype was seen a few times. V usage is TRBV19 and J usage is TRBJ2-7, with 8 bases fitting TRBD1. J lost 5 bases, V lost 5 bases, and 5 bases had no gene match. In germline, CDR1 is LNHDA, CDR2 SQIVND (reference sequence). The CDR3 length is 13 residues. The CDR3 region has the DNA TGTGCCAGTAGTTACAGGGGGAGGAACGAGCAGTACTTC. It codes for CASSYRGRNEQYF.

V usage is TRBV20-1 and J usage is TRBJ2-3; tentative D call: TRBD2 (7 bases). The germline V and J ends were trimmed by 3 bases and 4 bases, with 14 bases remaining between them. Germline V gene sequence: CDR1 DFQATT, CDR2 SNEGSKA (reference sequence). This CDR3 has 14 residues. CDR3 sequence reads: CSASRGGTSDTQYF. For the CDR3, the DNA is TGCAGTGCTAGTAGGGGGGGCACCTCAGATACGCAGTATTTT.

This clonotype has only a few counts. The DNA of the CDR3 is TGTGCCAGCAGCGTAGCGTCGAATCAGCCCCAGCATTTT. Protein sequence: CASSVASNQPQHF. V and J are TRBV9 and TRBJ1-5; D is unresolved. Trimming shortened V by 0 bases and J by 4 bases, and 5 bases separated the two germline ends. This CDR3 region has 13 residues. The germline V gene has CDR1 SGDLS and CDR2 YYNGEE.

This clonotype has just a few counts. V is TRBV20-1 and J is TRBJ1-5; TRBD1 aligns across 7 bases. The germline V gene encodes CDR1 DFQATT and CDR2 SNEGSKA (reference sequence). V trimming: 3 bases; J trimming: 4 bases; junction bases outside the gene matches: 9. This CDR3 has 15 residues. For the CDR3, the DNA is TGCAGTGCTAGTCGGGACAGTGGCCTTAATCAGCCCCAGCATTTT. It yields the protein CSASRDSGLNQPQHF.

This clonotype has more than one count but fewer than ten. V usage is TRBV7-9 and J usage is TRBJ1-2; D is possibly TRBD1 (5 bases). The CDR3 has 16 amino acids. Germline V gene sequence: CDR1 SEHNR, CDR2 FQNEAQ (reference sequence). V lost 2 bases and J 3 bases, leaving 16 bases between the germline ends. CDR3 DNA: TGTGCCAGCAGCTTATCGTCGTCAGGGTTCCACTATGGCTACACCTTC. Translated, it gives CASSLSSSGFHYGYTF.

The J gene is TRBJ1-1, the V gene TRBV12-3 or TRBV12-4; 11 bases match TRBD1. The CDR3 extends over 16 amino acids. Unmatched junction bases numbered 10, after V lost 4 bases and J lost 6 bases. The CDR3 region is CASSSRTGGLGSEAFF. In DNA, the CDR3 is TGTGCCAGCAGTTCGAGGACAGGGGGCTTAGGTTCTGAAGCTTTCTTT.

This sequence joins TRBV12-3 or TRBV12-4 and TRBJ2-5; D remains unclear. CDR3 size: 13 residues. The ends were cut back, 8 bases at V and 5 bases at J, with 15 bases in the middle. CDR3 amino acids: CASGLASGETQYF. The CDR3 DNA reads TGTGCCAGCGGGTTGGCCAGTGGGGAGACCCAGTACTTC.

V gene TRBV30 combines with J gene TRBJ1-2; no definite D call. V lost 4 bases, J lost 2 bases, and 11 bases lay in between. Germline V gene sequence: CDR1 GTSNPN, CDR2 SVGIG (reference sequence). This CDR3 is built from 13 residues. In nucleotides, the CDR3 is TGTGCCTGGAAAACAGAATCGAACTATGGCTACACCTTC. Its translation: CAWKTESNYGYTF.

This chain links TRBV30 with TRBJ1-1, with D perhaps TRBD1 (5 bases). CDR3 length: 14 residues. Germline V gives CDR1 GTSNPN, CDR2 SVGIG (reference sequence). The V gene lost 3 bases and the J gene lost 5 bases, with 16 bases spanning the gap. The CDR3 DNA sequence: TGTGCCTGGAGGTGGTTGGGGGAAGTGACTGAAGCTTTCTTT. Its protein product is CAWRWLGEVTEAFF.